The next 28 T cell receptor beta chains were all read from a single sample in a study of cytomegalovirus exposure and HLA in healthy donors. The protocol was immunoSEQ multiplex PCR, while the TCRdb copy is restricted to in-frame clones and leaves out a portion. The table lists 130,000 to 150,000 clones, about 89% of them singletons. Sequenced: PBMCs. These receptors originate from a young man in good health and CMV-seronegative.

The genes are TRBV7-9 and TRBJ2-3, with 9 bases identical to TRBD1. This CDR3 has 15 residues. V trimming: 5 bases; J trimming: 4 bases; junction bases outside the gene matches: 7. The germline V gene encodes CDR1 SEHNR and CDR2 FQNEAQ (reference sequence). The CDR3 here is CASSPRDRDADTQYF. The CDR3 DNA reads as TGTGCCAGCAGCCCAAGGGACAGGGACGCAGATACGCAGTATTTT.

This CDR3 is CAISPGMVVSYEQYV. The CDR3 nucleotides are TGTGCCATCAGTCCGGGGATGGTAGTCTCCTACGAGCAGTACGTC. The V and J genes are TRBV10-3 and TRBJ2-7, with a possible D match to TRBD2 (5 bases). V gave up 5 bases and J gave up 0 bases, with 14 bases separating them. The germline CDR1 and CDR2 sequences are ENHRY and SYGVKD. This CDR3 spans 15 amino acids.

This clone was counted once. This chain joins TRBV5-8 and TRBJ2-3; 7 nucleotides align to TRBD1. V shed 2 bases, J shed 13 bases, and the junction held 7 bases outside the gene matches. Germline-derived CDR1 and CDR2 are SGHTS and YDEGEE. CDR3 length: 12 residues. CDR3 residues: CASSLSGGVEYF. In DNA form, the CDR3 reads TGTGCCAGCAGCTTATCAGGGGGTGTCGAGTATTTT.

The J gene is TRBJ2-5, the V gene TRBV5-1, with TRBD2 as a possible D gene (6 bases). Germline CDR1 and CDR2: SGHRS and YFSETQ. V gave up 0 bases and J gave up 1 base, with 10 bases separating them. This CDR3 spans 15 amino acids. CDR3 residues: CASSLVPSAQETQYF. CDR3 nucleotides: TGCGCCAGCAGCTTGGTTCCTAGCGCCCAAGAGACCCAGTACTTC.

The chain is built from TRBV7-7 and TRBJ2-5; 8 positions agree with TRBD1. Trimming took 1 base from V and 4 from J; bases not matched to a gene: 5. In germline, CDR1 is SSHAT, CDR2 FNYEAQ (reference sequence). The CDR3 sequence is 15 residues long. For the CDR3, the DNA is TGTGCCAGCAGCTTAGTTCCGACAGGGGCAGAGACCCAGTACTTC. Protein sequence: CASSLVPTGAETQYF.

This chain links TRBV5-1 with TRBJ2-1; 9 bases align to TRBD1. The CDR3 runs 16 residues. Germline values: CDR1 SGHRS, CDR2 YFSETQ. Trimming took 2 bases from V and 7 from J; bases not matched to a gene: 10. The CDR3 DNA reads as TGCGCCAGCAGCTTCGGATATTGGGGACAGGGAAATGAGCAGTTCTTC. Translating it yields CASSFGYWGQGNEQFF.

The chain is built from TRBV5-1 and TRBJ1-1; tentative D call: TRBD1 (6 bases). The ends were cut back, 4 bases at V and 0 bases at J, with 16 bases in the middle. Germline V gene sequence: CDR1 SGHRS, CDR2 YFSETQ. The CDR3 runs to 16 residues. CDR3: CASSETPTGMNTEAFF. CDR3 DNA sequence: TGCGCCAGCAGCGAGACTCCTACAGGGATGAACACTGAAGCTTTCTTT.

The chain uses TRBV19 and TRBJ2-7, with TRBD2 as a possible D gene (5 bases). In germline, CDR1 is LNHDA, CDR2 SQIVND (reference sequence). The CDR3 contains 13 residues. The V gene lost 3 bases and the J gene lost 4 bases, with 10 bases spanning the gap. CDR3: CASSIAGRYEQYF. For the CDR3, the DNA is TGTGCCAGTAGTATTGCTGGGAGATACGAGCAGTACTTC.

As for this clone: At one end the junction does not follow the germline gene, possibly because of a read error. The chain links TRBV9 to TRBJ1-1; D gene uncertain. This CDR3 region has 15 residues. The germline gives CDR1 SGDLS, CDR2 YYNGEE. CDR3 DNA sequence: TGTGCCAGCAGCGTCCGGGGAATAGGGCCGGGCCCCGTGGTCTTT. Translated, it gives CASSVRGIGPGPVVF.

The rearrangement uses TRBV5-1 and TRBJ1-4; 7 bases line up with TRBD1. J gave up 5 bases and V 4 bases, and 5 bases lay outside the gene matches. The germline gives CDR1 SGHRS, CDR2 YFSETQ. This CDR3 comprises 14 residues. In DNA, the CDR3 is TGCGCCAGCAGCCCACCAGGGGGAAATGAAAAACTGTTTTTT. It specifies CASSPPGGNEKLFF. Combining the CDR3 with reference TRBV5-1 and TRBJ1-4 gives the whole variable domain KAGVTQTPRYLIKTRGQQVTLSCSPISGHRSVSWYQQTPGQGLQFLFEYFSETQRNKGNFPGRFSGRQFSNSRSEMNVSTLELGDSALYLCASSPPGGNEKLFFGSGTQLSVL.

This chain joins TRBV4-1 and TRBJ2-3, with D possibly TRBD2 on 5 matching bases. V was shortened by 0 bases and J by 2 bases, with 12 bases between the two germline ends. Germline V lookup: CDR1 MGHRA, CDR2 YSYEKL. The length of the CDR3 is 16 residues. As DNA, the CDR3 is TGCGCCAGCAGCCAAGATTTGGGGAGTTCCACAGATACGCAGTATTTT. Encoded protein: CASSQDLGSSTDTQYF.

The CDR3 sequence is CASSLQGTYEQYV. Written as DNA, the CDR3 is TGTGCCAGCAGCTTACAGGGAACCTACGAGCAGTACGTC. The gene calls are TRBV7-2 and TRBJ2-7; D possibly corresponds to TRBD1 (5 bases). The CDR3 consists of 13 residues. V shed 2 bases and J shed 2 bases, with 7 bases lying between them. Germline-derived CDR1 and CDR2 are SGHTA and FQGNSA.

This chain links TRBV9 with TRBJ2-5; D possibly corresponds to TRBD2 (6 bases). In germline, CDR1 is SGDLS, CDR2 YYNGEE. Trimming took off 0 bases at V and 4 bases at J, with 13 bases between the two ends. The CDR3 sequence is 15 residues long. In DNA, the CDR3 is TGTGCCAGCAGCGTAGTAGGAGGGACTGGAGAGACCCAGTACTTC. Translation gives CASSVVGGTGETQYF.

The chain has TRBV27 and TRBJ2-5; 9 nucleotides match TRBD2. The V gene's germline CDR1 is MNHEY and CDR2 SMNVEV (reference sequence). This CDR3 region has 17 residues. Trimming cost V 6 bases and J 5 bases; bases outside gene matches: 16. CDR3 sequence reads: CASSPRQRGDLRETQYF. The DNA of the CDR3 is TGTGCCAGCAGCCCACGTCAGCGGGGGGACCTGAGGGAGACCCAGTACTTC.

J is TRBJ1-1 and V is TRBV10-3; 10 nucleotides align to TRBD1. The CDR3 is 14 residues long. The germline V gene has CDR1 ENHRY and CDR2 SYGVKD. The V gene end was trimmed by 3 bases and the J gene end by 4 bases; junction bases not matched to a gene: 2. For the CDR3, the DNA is TGTGCCATCAGTGACCGGGACAGGGGCACTGAAGCTTTCTTT. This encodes CAISDRDRGTEAFF.

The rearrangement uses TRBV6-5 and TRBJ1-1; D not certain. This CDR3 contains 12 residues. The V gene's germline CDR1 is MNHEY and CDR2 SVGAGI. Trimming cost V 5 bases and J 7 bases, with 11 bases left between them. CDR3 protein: CASSDPGGEAFF. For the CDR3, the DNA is TGTGCCAGCAGTGACCCGGGAGGTGAAGCTTTCTTT.

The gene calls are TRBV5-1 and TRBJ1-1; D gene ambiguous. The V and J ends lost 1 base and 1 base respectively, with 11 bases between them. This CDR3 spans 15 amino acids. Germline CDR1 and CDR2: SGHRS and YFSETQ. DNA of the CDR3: TGCGCCAGCAGCTTGAAATGGAGGCAGAACACTGAAGCTTTCTTT. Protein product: CASSLKWRQNTEAFF.

As DNA, the CDR3 is TGTGCCAGCAGCTTATCTAGCGGGAGGAGGTTCTACAATGAGCAGTTCTTC. Protein sequence: CASSLSSGRRFYNEQFF. This rearrangement joins TRBV7-9 to TRBJ2-1, with 11 positions matching TRBD2. The CDR3 has 17 amino acids. Germline CDR1 is SEHNR and CDR2 is FQNEAQ (reference sequence). The V and J ends lost 2 bases and 3 bases, in that order; junction bases with no gene match: 6.

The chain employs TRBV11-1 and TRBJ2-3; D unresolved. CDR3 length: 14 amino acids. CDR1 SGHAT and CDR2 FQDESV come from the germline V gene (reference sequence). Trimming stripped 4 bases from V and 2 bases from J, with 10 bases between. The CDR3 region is CASSSRQYTDTQYF. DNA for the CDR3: TGTGCCAGCAGCTCTAGGCAGTACACAGATACGCAGTATTTT.

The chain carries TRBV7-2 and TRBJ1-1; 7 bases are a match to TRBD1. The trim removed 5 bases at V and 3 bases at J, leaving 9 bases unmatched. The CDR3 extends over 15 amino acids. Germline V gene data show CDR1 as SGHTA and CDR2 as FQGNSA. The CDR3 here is CASSRTGERHTEAFF. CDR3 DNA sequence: TGTGCCAGCAGCCGAACAGGGGAGAGACACACTGAAGCTTTCTTT.

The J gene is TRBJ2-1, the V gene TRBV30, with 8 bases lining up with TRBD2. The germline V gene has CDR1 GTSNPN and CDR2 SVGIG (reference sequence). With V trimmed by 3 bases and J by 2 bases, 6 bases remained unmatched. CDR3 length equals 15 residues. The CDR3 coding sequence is TGTGCCTGGAGCGCCGGGACTAGGCCCTACAATGAGCAGTTCTTC. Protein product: CAWSAGTRPYNEQFF.

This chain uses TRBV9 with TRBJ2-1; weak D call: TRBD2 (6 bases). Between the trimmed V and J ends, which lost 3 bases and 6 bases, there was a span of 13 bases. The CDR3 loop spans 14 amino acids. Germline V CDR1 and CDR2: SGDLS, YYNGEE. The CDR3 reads CASSAGSGLNEQFF. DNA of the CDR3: TGTGCCAGCAGCGCCGGTTCGGGACTCAATGAGCAGTTCTTC.

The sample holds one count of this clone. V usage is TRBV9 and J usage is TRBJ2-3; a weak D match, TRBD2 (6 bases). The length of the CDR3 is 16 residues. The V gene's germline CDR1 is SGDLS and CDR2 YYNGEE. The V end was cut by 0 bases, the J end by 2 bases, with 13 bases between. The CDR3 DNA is TGTGCCAGCAGCGTAGAGCTTGCGGGACCCACAGATACGCAGTATTTT. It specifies CASSVELAGPTDTQYF.

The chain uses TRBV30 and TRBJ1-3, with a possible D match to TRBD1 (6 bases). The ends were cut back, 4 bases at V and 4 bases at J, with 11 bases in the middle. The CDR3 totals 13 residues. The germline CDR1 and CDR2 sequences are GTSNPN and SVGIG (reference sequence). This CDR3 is CAWTGESGNTIYF. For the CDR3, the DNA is TGTGCCTGGACAGGGGAGTCGGGAAACACCATATATTTT.

The CDR3 protein is CASSPTPGQEAFF. The CDR3, as DNA: TGTGCCAGCAGCCCGACACCGGGACAGGAAGCTTTCTTT. The chain joins TRBV9 to TRBJ1-1, with TRBD1 matching over 7 bases. Germline V gene data show CDR1 as SGDLS and CDR2 as YYNGEE. The junction had 8 bases not matched to a gene; V was cut back by 4 bases and J by 8 bases. The CDR3 is 13 residues long.

CDR3 bases: TGTGCCAGCAGTGTCCTTTCCAGCGGGGTTTCCACAGATACGCAGTATTTT. Translation gives CASSVLSSGVSTDTQYF. The chain combines TRBV2 with TRBJ2-3; 7 bases are shared with TRBD2. In germline, CDR1 is SNHLY, CDR2 FYNNEI. The CDR3 has 17 residues. V lost 4 bases to trimming and J lost 2 bases; unmatched junction nucleotides: 12.

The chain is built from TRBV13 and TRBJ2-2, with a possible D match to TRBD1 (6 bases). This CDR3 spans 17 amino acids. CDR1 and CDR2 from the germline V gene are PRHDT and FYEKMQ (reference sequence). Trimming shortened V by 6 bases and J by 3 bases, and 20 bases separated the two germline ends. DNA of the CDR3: TGTGCCAGCAGTTCTGGTCGGGACACAGTTTACACCGGGGAGCTGTTTTTT. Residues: CASSSGRDTVYTGELFF.

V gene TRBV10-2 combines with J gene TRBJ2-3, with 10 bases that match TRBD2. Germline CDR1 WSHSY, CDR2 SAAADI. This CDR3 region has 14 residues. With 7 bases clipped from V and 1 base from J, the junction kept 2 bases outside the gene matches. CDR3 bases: TGCGCCAGCATTGGGACTAGCGGCACAGATACGCAGTATTTT. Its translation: CASIGTSGTDTQYF.